This T cell receptor (beta chain) was identified during a study of cytomegalovirus exposure and HLA in healthy donors (TCRdb year 2017). Broadly, across the study: According to an earlier analysis of a few hundred of the donors, about 180 million T cells yielded approximately 120 million unique TCR beta sequences and less than 300 Gb of sequence data. Several DR-DQ haplotypes were handled as single units for association and clustering because linkage in the cohort was strong. The later analysis used no new phenotypic data to find candidate immune exposures, relying instead on TCR beta sequences and their occurrence across donors. Typing coverage differed by locus: A, B, C, DRB1 and DQB1 were typed in about 620-630 donors, DQA1 in about 550, DPA1 in some 600, and DPB1 in 472. The study aimed to test whether cataloging public T cell receptors could reveal signatures of past pathogen exposure. Around 330 gigabases of sequencing data and about 92 million unique TCR sequences made up an early release that covered roughly 670 HLA-typed donors. A later genetic analysis took genome-wide SNP genotypes for about three fifths of the 666 donors and used that subset as a discovery cohort. In addition to the first cohort of 500 to 850 subjects, a separate validation cohort of 100 to 150 different subjects was used. To study patterns of TCR occurrence, a later analysis re-analyzed previously published TCR beta repertoires from around 670 donors and added high-resolution HLA genotyping. Donor age, sex, ethnicity and CMV serostatus were compiled together with the repertoire data. Every discovery cohort repertoire had been produced on one sequencing platform. An earlier analysis of several hundred of the donors used high-throughput TCR beta sequencing to judge whether each TCR beta V gene segment behaved as functional or pseudogenic. On average, over 200,000 unique TCR beta nucleotide sequences were sequenced per donor among 398 genotyped donors of the cohort, with roughly 18% of those sequences being non-productive. To predict cytomegalovirus infection status, the study combined high-throughput TCR immunosequencing, statistical association of individual TCRs with disease status, and machine learning. Of the roughly 400 genotyped donors, about 84% fell in the genetic ancestry cluster associated with self-reported Caucasian donors. Using immunosequencing, the study profiled T cell repertoires from around 670 subjects and related those repertoires to cytomegalovirus serostatus. Class I and class II HLA loci were covered by the typing at four-digit resolution. Overall results and qualifications from the work: A total of 150 to 200 TCR beta chains were listed by the study as associated with cytomegalovirus. According to a later analysis, parvovirus B19, influenza, CMV and Epstein-Barr virus appeared linked to several top co-occurrence clusters. In a later analysis, TCR association rates were found to vary across HLA loci, with the most associated TCRs seen for DRB1 alleles and the fewest for HLA-C alleles. A later genetic analysis reported fewer N-insertions in productive TCRs among donors in an Asian-associated ancestry cluster than the roughly 700-donor mean. A cluster of highly shared sequence variants was judged likely to be a technical artifact of the sequencing pipeline. In this cohort, only TCR beta chains were sequenced, and detectable features were limited by the absence of alpha or paired-chain data. The authors suggested that the approach could potentially be generalized to other disease states and immunological phenotypes. In both the original and validation cohorts, the classifier was reported to diagnose cytomegalovirus status with high specificity and sensitivity. Some IMGT-functional V segments, including TRBV6-2 and TRBV6-3, could not be distinguished by the 87-base-pair reads and were therefore excluded. A further reported finding was that TCR beta sequences accurately predicted the HLA-A and HLA-B alleles for most subjects in the first cohort. According to a later analysis, most CMV-associated TCR beta chains appeared to be HLA-restricted, and the HLA associations seemed to be driven largely by CMV exposure. For the cohort, immune exposure information was limited to CMV serostatus. Because HLA typing was unavailable for some donors at each locus, only the typed subset was used in association tests. Correlated functional status among segregating V segments might reflect linkage disequilibrium, but an unknown experimental factor could not be ruled out. Presence/absence analyses assumed roughly uniform sequencing depth across donors, an assumption that may not hold. In an earlier analysis of some 550 of the donors, most TCR beta V segments were observed in productive rearrangements about 90% or about 30% of the time, broadly matching IMGT annotations. Most TCR sequences were seen in very few donors, while some public TCRs were found in many individuals. Because counts were too low, about 18 rarely observed V segments, including chromosome 9 orphons, were left out of the earlier analysis of 500 to 650 of the donors. A later analysis found that HLA-associated TCR beta chains were more clonally expanded and had lower generation probabilities than equally common non-associated chains. Specific HLA alleles were associated with some 15,000 TCR beta sequences at a false discovery rate of 0.05 in a later analysis. Assigning TCR associations to individual alleles was difficult when HLA alleles, especially DR and DQ, strongly co-occurred. An association between a missense DCLRE1C variant and V-gene and J-gene trimming of TCR beta chains was found in a later genetic analysis and replicated in an independent cohort. In vitro tests confirmed that three of the cytomegalovirus-associated TCR beta chains recognize cytomegalovirus antigens.

From cysteine to phenylalanine, the CDR3 is 13 amino acids long. CDR3 DNA only is kept here, 39 bases in frame from base 1. V lost 3 bases and J lost 4 bases, and the count of bases not matched to a germline gene is 0. The germline V gene sets CDR1 to KGHSH and CDR2 to LQKENI. The cohort was made up of approximately 700 healthy bone marrow donors. At the time of sampling, all cohort members were nominally healthy, though unrecorded immune exposures were likely present. The donor tested CMV seropositive and was one of the 289 seropositive cohort members. A peripheral blood sample was provided by each donor, and peripheral blood mononuclear cells were used for TCR beta sequencing. Genomic DNA was extracted from the blood cell samples with the Qiagen DNeasy Blood Extraction Kit. Worth noting for this clone: The clone's antigen remains unknown. Within one base of it there is no much larger clone, and no base qualities were kept.

Libraries came from the immunoSEQ multiplex PCR assay. For the multiplex PCR, a mixture combining 60 forward primers for TCR Vbeta segments and 13 reverse primers for TCR Jbeta segments was used. The CDR3 region of rearranged TCR beta genes was amplified from genomic DNA with a multiplex PCR assay. On the Illumina HiSeq System, the amplified TCR beta libraries were sequenced as 87-base-pair reads. On the authors' methods: In a later analysis, some 80 million unique TCR beta chains were counted across the approximately 670 repertoires, and roughly 10 million of these chains were shared by at least two donors. A nearest-neighbor algorithm error-corrected the raw reads and collapsed the reads into unique sequences, merging closely related sequences to remove PCR and sequencing errors. V, D and J gene segments were assigned by aligning CDR3 sequences to IMGT reference sequences. Each retained sequence needed at least a six-nucleotide match to both a V gene segment and a J gene segment. A rearrangement counted as productive if the CDR3 had no stop codons and remained in frame with V and J, and every other rearrangement counted as non-productive. CDR3 was defined by IMGT convention, running from the second conserved V-encoded cysteine to the conserved J-encoded phenylalanine. The earlier analysis of about 610 of the donors excluded sequences that lacked an unambiguous match to a single V gene segment. In an earlier analysis of several hundred of the donors, V segments were called functional above 56.7% productive rearrangements and were called segregating when the between-donor standard deviation exceeded 5%. A statistical classification framework was developed to diagnose cytomegalovirus status using the catalog of TCR beta chain sequences. V and J gene assignment, in a later analysis, came from comparing TCR nucleotide sequences with IMGT/GENE-DB human TR gene sequences. The TCRdist pipeline was used in a later analysis to assign CDR3 sequences and most-parsimonious VDJ recombination scenarios. In a later analysis, each TCR beta chain was defined by its CDR3 amino acid sequence together with its V-gene family, and reads lacking a unique V-gene family were excluded. To address suspected cross-contamination and a sequencing artifact, a later analysis removed under 600 highly shared, low-generation-probability nucleotide sequences. In a later analysis, a clonal expansion index for each public chain was calculated from normalized within-repertoire ranks of inferred template counts. In a later analysis, generation probabilities were computed using a VDJ recombination model fitted to out-of-frame rearrangements, and the results were checked against IGoR. A later analysis scored TCR-TCR, TCR-HLA and TCR-CMV co-occurrence with hypergeometric tests, applying a repertoire-size bias correction to TCR pairs. A later analysis estimated false discovery rates by permuting HLA or CMV assignments 20 times. A later analysis grouped co-occurring TCRs with DBSCAN, adding TCRdist sequence similarity when clustering within HLA-allele-positive subsets. Repertoires with fewer than 30,000 or more than 120,000 public chains were left out of co-occurrence clustering, as were about 5 repertoires with anomalous nucleotide sharing. Entries here come from immuneACCESS through TCRdb and include only in-frame sequences with V and J called. Some clones fail to appear in such tables; in the studies checked, an unresolved V gene covers under half of the shortfall, and the cause of the remainder is unknown. V, J and clone size reflect that table, while D and trimming were determined from the DNA. Recorded for this sample are about 60,000 clones; over 55% of them occurred a single time. The top ten clones comprise about 35% of the sample.

This clonotype originated in a man between 40 and 49 years old in good health and CMV-seropositive. Sequencing input: PBMCs. Recombination connected TRBV18 to TRBJ1-2, and 9 junction bases match TRBD1. In nucleotides, the sequence is TGTGCCAGCTCACCGGACAGGGGCTATGGCTACACCTTC. This translates into CASSPDRGYGYTF.